This record covers a single T cell receptor (beta chain). Losses at the gene ends were 2 bases for V and 2 bases for J; bases not matched to a gene: 2. Germline V CDR1 and CDR2: SGHNT, YYREEE (reference sequence). The CDR3 sequence is 16 residues long. Original methodology: Reference gene primer amplification in the assay estimated nucleated cell counts. Sequencing was performed with immunoSEQ multiplex PCR; in TCRdb, only in-frame clones are kept and a portion is missing. V and J calls and clone size are copied from that table; D and trimming were computed from the DNA. This table holds 130,000 or so clones, around four fifths found once. The sample is drawn from a study of blood T cell repertoires in COVID-19. On the study more broadly: Acute-phase and convalescent COVID-19 samples originated in the United States, Italy and Spain. From T cells, B-cell-depleted T cells, or PBMCs came the material, which was cDNA or gDNA.

V and J are TRBV5-4 and TRBJ2-3; 13 bases are shared with TRBD2. The clonotype comes from a man of 80 years or more with active or convalescent COVID-19. Material for sequencing was peripheral blood. This CDR3 is CASSLLAGGHTDTQYF. The CDR3 nucleotides read TGTGCCAGCAGCTTACTAGCGGGGGGGCACACAGATACGCAGTATTTT.